This TCR beta chain was found in a study of blood T cell repertoires in COVID-19. About the study: Sites in the United States, Italy and Spain provided acute and convalescent COVID-19 samples.

Sequencing was performed with immunoSEQ multiplex PCR; in TCRdb, only in-frame clones are kept and a portion is missing. The sample lists over 150,000 clones, about 89% seen once, with about 0.57% in the top ten. This CDR3 is built from 14 residues. With 8 bases clipped from V and 3 bases from J, the junction kept 10 bases outside the gene matches. Germline V CDR1 and CDR2: MNHEY, SVGAGI. The receptor's source is a man between 50 and 59 years old with acute or convalescent COVID-19. The rearrangement joins TRBV6-5 to TRBJ2-7; 7 positions match TRBD2. Sample: peripheral blood. The CDR3 reads CASVFSAGVYEQYF. In DNA form, the CDR3 reads TGTGCCAGCGTCTTCAGTGCGGGGGTCTACGAGCAGTACTTC.